This passage covers 18 T cell receptor beta chains from one sample sequenced in a study of patients and donors after allogeneic stem cell transplantation. TCRdb itself ran the RT-PCR reads through MiXCR, one entry per CDR3 protein. Of more than 55,000 distinct CDR3 sequences listed, 13% are singletons. Sequencing was done on a sample of blood, either unsorted or a sorted T cell fraction (not recorded which). These receptors all stem from a human donor who was either an allogeneic HSCT recipient or a stem cell or donor lymphocyte infusion donor (not recorded which). It is not recorded whose cells these are; they may come from a transplant donor.

The genes are TRBV9 and TRBJ2-1; 10 bases map to TRBD2. Looked up from germline, CDR1 is SGDLS and CDR2 is YYNGEE. With 4 bases clipped from V and 4 bases from J, the junction kept 8 bases outside the gene matches. The CDR3 spans 16 residues. The CDR3 here is CASSPSGTSAYNEQFF. The CDR3 region has the DNA TGTGCCAGCAGCCCCTCCGGGACTAGCGCTTACAATGAGCAGTTCTTC.

J is TRBJ2-2 and V is TRBV29-1; 9 bases are a match to TRBD1. V was clipped by 7 bases and J by 6 bases; unmatched bases: 9. Germline CDR1 and CDR2: SQVTM and ANQGSEA. The CDR3 is made up of 14 amino acids. The CDR3 is CSARTGDGSGELFF. The CDR3 DNA sequence: TGCAGCGCAAGGACAGGGGATGGCTCCGGGGAGCTGTTTTTT.

This clonotype was counted at least ten times. The chain uses TRBV29-1 and TRBJ2-3; no reliable D call. Trimming stripped 1 base from V and 5 bases from J, with 7 bases between. The CDR3 runs to 12 residues. Per the germline V gene, CDR1 is SQVTM and CDR2 is ANQGSEA. The CDR3 region is CSVEGEVDTQYF. The DNA for the CDR3 is TGCAGCGTTGAAGGGGAAGTAGATACGCAGTATTTT.

V gene TRBV3-1 combines with J gene TRBJ2-1, with D maybe TRBD2 (5 bases). Germline CDR1 is LGHDT and CDR2 is YNNKEL (reference sequence). Trimming removed 0 bases at V and 9 bases at J, with 15 bases between. The CDR3 extends over 15 amino acids. CDR3 in DNA: TGTGCCAGCAGCCAAGAAGACTCTAGCCGGGGTGAGCAGTTCTTC. Translated: CASSQEDSSRGEQFF.

The sample holds a few counts of this clonotype. The chain employs TRBV5-1 and TRBJ2-2, with unresolved D. V lost 0 bases, J lost 8 bases, and 14 bases lay in between. Germline CDR1 reads SGHRS; CDR2 reads YFSETQ. The CDR3 is 15 residues long. The chain's CDR3 is CASSLVAGPGGELFF. CDR3 sequence (DNA): TGCGCCAGCAGCTTGGTAGCCGGGCCCGGGGGGGAGCTGTTTTTT. The whole variable domain, remainder taken from reference TRBV5-1 and TRBJ2-2, is KAGVTQTPRYLIKTRGQQVTLSCSPISGHRSVSWYQQTPGQGLQFLFEYFSETQRNKGNFPGRFSGRQFSNSRSEMNVSTLELGDSALYLCASSLVAGPGGELFFGEGSRLTVL.

This chain joins TRBV7-6 and TRBJ1-1, with TRBD1 matching 9 bases. V was pared by 5 bases and J by 1 base, with 5 bases of the junction left unmatched. The CDR3 is made up of 15 amino acids. From germline, CDR1 is SGHVS and CDR2 FNYEAQ. The CDR3 DNA reads as TGTGCCAGCAGCCGAATGGGACAGGGGAACACTGAAGCTTTCTTT. Amino acid sequence: CASSRMGQGNTEAFF.

This clonotype was counted between two and nine times. The chain has TRBV18 and TRBJ1-1; 8 bases align to TRBD1. The V segment lost 4 bases and the J segment 5 bases; nucleotides outside the gene matches: 15. Per the germline V gene, CDR1 is KGHSH and CDR2 is LQKENI. The CDR3 is 17 amino acids. CDR3 loop: CASSQLTGGRLITEAFF. In nucleotides, the CDR3 is TGTGCCAGCTCACAACTTACAGGGGGTCGTCTCATAACTGAAGCTTTCTTT.

The chain couples TRBV3-1 to TRBJ2-1; D call uncertain. The V end lost 3 bases, the J end lost 9 bases, and 9 bases lay between the germline ends. Germline CDR1 LGHDT, CDR2 YNNKEL (reference sequence). The CDR3 is 12 residues long. The CDR3 reads CASSQDKFEQFF. CDR3 in DNA: TGTGCCAGCAGCCAGGATAAATTTGAGCAGTTCTTC.

This clonotype was seen more than once but under ten times. J is TRBJ2-1 and V is TRBV7-2; no clear D. V was clipped by 2 bases and J by 9 bases, with 2 bases between them. Germline V gene sequence: CDR1 SGHTA, CDR2 FQGNSA. This CDR3 is built from 10 residues. The CDR3 DNA sequence: TGTGCCAGCAGCTTATCTGAGCAGTTCTTC. Translation: CASSLSEQFF.

This clonotype was observed a handful of times. The rearrangement joins TRBV14 to TRBJ1-1; D is undetermined. CDR3 size: 13 residues. V was cut by 4 bases and J by 1 base, with 7 bases left in between. CDR1 is SGHDN, CDR2 FVKESK, per germline. Written as DNA, the CDR3 is TGTGCCAGCAGCCCGGCAGAGAACACTGAAGCTTTCTTT. Translation: CASSPAENTEAFF.

This clonotype showed up just a few times. V is TRBV25-1 and J is TRBJ2-1; 7 bases line up with TRBD2. CDR1 and CDR2 from the germline V gene are MGHDK and SYGVNS. V was pared by 2 bases and J by 7 bases, with 8 bases of the junction left unmatched. This CDR3 comprises 15 residues. The CDR3 sequence is CASSEITSALNEQFF. The CDR3 DNA reads TGTGCCAGCAGTGAAATAACTAGCGCGCTTAATGAGCAGTTCTTC.

The J gene is TRBJ2-3, the V gene TRBV9, with 8 bases that match TRBD2. CDR3 length: 14 residues. V trimming: 0 bases; J trimming: 6 bases; junction bases outside the gene matches: 3. Germline assignment: CDR1 SGDLS and CDR2 YYNGEE. The CDR3 nucleotides are TGTGCCAGCAGCGTAGGAGCGGGAGCTGATACGCAGTATTTT. Its protein product is CASSVGAGADTQYF.

The genes are TRBV12-3 or TRBV12-4 and TRBJ2-7; D call uncertain. This CDR3 has 12 amino acids. Trimming removed 1 base at V and 5 bases at J, with 6 bases between. As DNA, the CDR3 is TGTGCCAGCAGTTTAGGGGCAAACGAGCAGTACTTC. Translation: CASSLGANEQYF.

The gene calls are TRBV27 and TRBJ1-1, with no clear D. The germline V and J ends were trimmed by 1 base and 7 bases, with 10 bases remaining between them. Germline-derived CDR1 and CDR2 are MNHEY and SMNVEV (reference sequence). The CDR3 runs to 13 residues. The CDR3 bases are TGTGCCAGCAGTTTATTAGGGTTTGATGAAGCTTTCTTT. It is translated as CASSLLGFDEAFF.

The chain uses TRBV6-5 and TRBJ2-3, with 9 bases that match TRBD2. This CDR3 comprises 16 residues. Trimming took 5 bases from V and 3 from J; bases not matched to a gene: 9. Germline values: CDR1 MNHEY, CDR2 SVGAGI. This CDR3 reads CASSPPGLAPTDTQYF. The CDR3, as DNA: TGTGCCAGCAGTCCACCGGGACTAGCTCCAACAGATACGCAGTATTTT.

Here the CDR3 reads CASSVQTERNEKLFF. DNA of the CDR3: TGTGCCAGCAGCGTGCAGACGGAAAGAAATGAAAAACTGTTTTTT. This rearrangement joins TRBV7-8 to TRBJ1-4, with unresolved D. From germline, CDR1 is SGHVS and CDR2 FQNEAQ. The CDR3 runs 15 residues. V lost 5 bases, J lost 5 bases, and 15 bases lay in between.

This clonotype has a handful of counts. The chain is built from TRBV24-1 and TRBJ2-1; D gene uncertain. The CDR3 loop spans 13 amino acids. Germline V gene sequence: CDR1 KGHDR, CDR2 SFDVKD. V lost 3 bases, J lost 1 base, and 3 bases lay in between. The CDR3 sequence: CATSDQSYNEQFF. In nucleotides, the CDR3 is TGTGCCACCAGTGATCAGTCCTACAATGAGCAGTTCTTC.

V gene TRBV6-6 combines with J gene TRBJ2-7; D gene uncertain. V lost 5 bases and J lost 5, with 13 bases in between. Germline CDR1 and CDR2: MNHNY and SVGAGI (reference sequence). The CDR3 has 13 residues. The CDR3 bases are TGTGCCAGCAGTCCCCGCCGTGTGGACGAGCAGTACTTC. It is translated as CASSPRRVDEQYF.